The clone carrying this TCR beta chain showed up just a few times. These data come from a study of T cells in localized non-small cell lung cancer. This table comes from immunoSEQ multiplex PCR, and its TCRdb copy is limited to in-frame clones, with some not included. The sample contains 800 to 1,100 clones, over 20% of which appear only once. Trimming left V 2 bases short and J 7 bases short, with 15 bases between. CDR3 length equals 14 residues. Germline values: CDR1 SGHNT, CDR2 YENEEA. This receptor was identified in a male donor aged 60 or older with stage II squamous cell lung carcinoma. The chain combines TRBV11-3 with TRBJ2-7; TRBD1 is a possible D gene (5 bases). Sequencing was performed on normal lung tissue next to the tumor, taken before any cancer treatment. The CDR3 DNA sequence: TGTGCCAGCAGCTTACCGGACATCCTAGGAGAGCAGTACTTC. Its protein product is CASSLPDILGEQYF.